This entry lists 9 T cell receptor beta chains sequenced from one sample in a study of blood T cell repertoires in COVID-19. Assay: immunoSEQ multiplex PCR; the TCRdb copy retains only in-frame clones and omits some. The sample consists of 150,000 to 200,000 clones, about 79% of them appearing once. Sequenced material: peripheral blood. Receptor source: a woman in her 70s with acute or convalescent COVID-19.

The chain carries TRBV5-1 and TRBJ1-1; D gene ambiguous. From germline, CDR1 is SGHRS and CDR2 YFSETQ. V was clipped by 4 bases and J by 0 bases, with 10 bases between them. The CDR3 is 14 residues long. The DNA for the CDR3 is TGCGCCAGCAGCCCCTCCCTCGTGAACACTGAAGCTTTCTTT. Its translation is CASSPSLVNTEAFF.

This chain links TRBV28 with TRBJ2-5, with 7 bases that match TRBD2. The length of the CDR3 is 14 residues. The V gene end was trimmed by 5 bases and the J gene end by 3 bases; junction bases not matched to a gene: 6. Germline V gene data show CDR1 as MDHEN and CDR2 as SYDVKM. This CDR3 reads CASSTGGSEETQYF. CDR3 sequence (DNA): TGTGCCAGCAGTACGGGGGGTAGCGAAGAGACCCAGTACTTC.

The chain couples TRBV4-1 to TRBJ1-5; D is ambiguous. V lost 0 bases to trimming and J lost 6 bases, with 15 bases between them. The V gene's germline CDR1 is MGHRA and CDR2 YSYEKL. The CDR3 covers 16 residues. Here the CDR3 DNA reads TGCGCCAGCAGCCAAGATTTTCTGGCCAATCCTCAGCCCCAGCATTTT. It encodes CASSQDFLANPQPQHF.

This clone was picked up many times. The chain links TRBV29-1 to TRBJ1-2; tentative D call: TRBD1 (6 bases). Between the trimmed V and J ends, which lost 5 bases and 6 bases, there was a span of 10 bases. The CDR3 totals 11 residues. Germline V gene data show CDR1 as SQVTM and CDR2 as ANQGSEA. The CDR3 loop reads CSVFSGDGYTF. CDR3 nucleotide sequence: TGCAGCGTTTTTTCAGGGGATGGCTACACCTTC.

The chain couples TRBV7-8 to TRBJ2-1, with 9 positions matching TRBD2. The CDR3 is made up of 17 amino acids. V was pared by 6 bases and J by 6 bases, with 15 bases of the junction left unmatched. CDR1 and CDR2 (germline): SGHVS, FQNEAQ. CDR3: CASSTILSGSLFNEQFF. CDR3 nucleotide sequence: TGTGCCAGCAGTACGATTCTTAGCGGGAGTCTCTTCAATGAGCAGTTCTTC.

The chain employs TRBV5-1 and TRBJ2-7; the match to TRBD2 covers 9 bases. CDR3 length: 13 amino acids. CDR1 is SGHRS, CDR2 YFSETQ, per germline. With V trimmed by 3 bases and J by 11 bases, 9 bases remained unmatched. CDR3 protein: CASSYSAGGPEYF. The CDR3 nucleotides are TGCGCCAGCAGCTACTCCGCGGGAGGGCCGGAGTACTTC.

The chain combines TRBV7-6 with TRBJ1-4; D is ambiguous. Germline V gene lookup returns CDR1 SGHVS and CDR2 FNYEAQ. The CDR3 spans 15 residues. V lost 5 bases, J lost 0 bases, and 10 bases lay in between. The CDR3 loop reads CASSPQITTNEKLFF. The CDR3 region has the DNA TGTGCCAGCAGCCCTCAGATAACAACTAATGAAAAACTGTTTTTT.

CDR3 sequence (DNA): TGTGCCAGCGCCCCAGGGAAATCTAACTATGGCTACACCTTC. Amino acid sequence: CASAPGKSNYGYTF. V gene TRBV7-3 combines with J gene TRBJ1-2; weak D call: TRBD1 (5 bases). The germline V gene has CDR1 SGHTA and CDR2 FQGTGA. The length of the CDR3 is 14 residues. Trimming pared 8 bases from V and 0 bases from J, leaving 13 bases between.

This clone was counted once. The V gene is TRBV18, the J gene TRBJ2-6, with TRBD1 as a possible D gene (5 bases). V was trimmed by 3 bases and J by 1 base, leaving 10 bases between them. Germline V gene sequence: CDR1 KGHSH, CDR2 LQKENI. The CDR3 has 16 amino acids. Here the CDR3 DNA reads TGTGCCAGCTCACCCAGGTCAGGGTCTGGGGCCAACGTCCTGACTTTC. Translating it yields CASSPRSGSGANVLTF. Variable domain in full (rest from reference TRBV18 and TRBJ2-6): NAGVMQNPRHLVRRRGQEARLRCSPMKGHSHVYWYRQLPEEGLKFMVYLQKENIIDESGMPKERFSAEFPKEGPSILRIQQVVRGDSAAYFCASSPRSGSGANVLTFGAGSRLTVL.